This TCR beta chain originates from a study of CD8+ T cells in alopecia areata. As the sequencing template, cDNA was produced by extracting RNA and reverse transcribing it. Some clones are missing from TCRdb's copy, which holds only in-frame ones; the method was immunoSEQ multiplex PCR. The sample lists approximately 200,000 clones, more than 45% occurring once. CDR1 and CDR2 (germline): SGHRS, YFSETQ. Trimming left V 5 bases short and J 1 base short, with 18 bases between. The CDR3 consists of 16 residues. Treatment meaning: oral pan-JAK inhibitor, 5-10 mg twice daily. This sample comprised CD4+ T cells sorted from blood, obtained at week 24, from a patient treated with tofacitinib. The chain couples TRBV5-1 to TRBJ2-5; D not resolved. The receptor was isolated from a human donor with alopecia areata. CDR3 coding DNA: TGCGCCAGCAGAATATCATCCCCAGTAATCCAAGAGACCCAGTACTTC. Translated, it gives CASRISSPVIQETQYF.